These 21 T cell receptor beta chains share one sample of origin, sequenced in a study of cytomegalovirus exposure and HLA in healthy donors. The PCR made use of 60 Vbeta and 13 Jbeta primers. TCRdb's copy holds only in-frame clones and misses some; the assay was immunoSEQ multiplex PCR. The sample consists of around 190,000 clones, roughly 78% of them appearing once. Source material: PBMCs. The receptor source for this set is a woman aged 40 to 50 in good health and CMV-seronegative.

In this sample, this clone turned up a few times. The V call is TRBV30, the J call TRBJ1-2; D gene uncertain. The CDR3 covers 13 residues. In germline, CDR1 is GTSNPN, CDR2 SVGIG (reference sequence). Between the trimmed V and J ends, which lost 0 bases and 0 bases, there was a span of 5 bases. CDR3 in DNA: TGTGCCTGGAGTGTAGAGGCTAACTATGGCTACACCTTC. Translation gives CAWSVEANYGYTF.

This clone has only a few counts. The chain joins TRBV5-4 to TRBJ2-1, with TRBD1 matching over 9 bases. Germline assignment: CDR1 SGHNT and CDR2 YYREEE (reference sequence). The CDR3 runs 15 residues. The ends lost 4 bases at V and 5 bases at J; junction bases unmatched: 7. In DNA, the CDR3 is TGTGCCAGCAGCGGGGGGACAGGGTTCCACAATGAGCAGTTCTTC. This codes for CASSGGTGFHNEQFF.

The count of this clone is one. The rearrangement links TRBV9 to TRBJ1-2, with D perhaps matching TRBD1 (5 bases). From germline, CDR1 is SGDLS and CDR2 YYNGEE. V was clipped by 0 bases and J by 1 base, with 7 bases between them. This CDR3 is 14 amino acids long. CDR3 nucleotides: TGTGCCAGCAGCGTAGGTGACAGTAACTATGGCTACACCTTC. It specifies CASSVGDSNYGYTF.

The V call is TRBV28, the J call TRBJ1-5, with 7 bases lining up with TRBD1. The trim removed 4 bases at V and 5 bases at J, leaving 8 bases unmatched. The CDR3 totals 15 residues. Germline V gene data show CDR1 as MDHEN and CDR2 as SYDVKM. This CDR3 is CASSYPDRPHQPQHF. In DNA form, the CDR3 reads TGTGCCAGCAGTTACCCGGACAGGCCGCATCAGCCCCAGCATTTT.

The V gene is TRBV5-6, the J gene TRBJ2-5; 7 bases map to TRBD1. The V gene end was trimmed by 5 bases and the J gene end by 2 bases; junction bases not matched to a gene: 9. This CDR3 is built from 15 residues. The germline CDR1 and CDR2 sequences are SGHDT and YYEEEE. The chain's CDR3 is CASSPDPGQQETQYF. The CDR3 nucleotides read TGTGCCAGCAGTCCTGACCCGGGACAGCAAGAGACCCAGTACTTC.

The chain combines TRBV4-1 with TRBJ2-5; D uncertain. The DNA end is more similar to TRBJ2-7, so the J call may be wrong. The CDR3 consists of 16 residues. CDR1 is MGHRA and CDR2 is YSYEKL in the germline V gene. CDR3 nucleotides: TGCGCCAGCAGCCAATCTGTCGCGGTTGAGTTCTACGAGCAGTACTTC. As protein: CASSQSVAVEFYEQYF.

The chain uses TRBV5-1 and TRBJ1-4; TRBD1 might be the D (6 bases). The V end lost 4 bases, the J end lost 0 bases, and 19 bases lay between the germline ends. This CDR3 contains 18 residues. Germline V lookup: CDR1 SGHRS, CDR2 YFSETQ. This CDR3 is CASSPGRQGRATNEKLFF. The CDR3 coding sequence is TGCGCCAGCAGCCCAGGGCGCCAGGGGCGTGCAACTAATGAAAAACTGTTTTTT.

This chain joins TRBV5-1 and TRBJ2-4; TRBD2 might be the D (6 bases). This CDR3 is 18 amino acids long. From germline, CDR1 is SGHRS and CDR2 YFSETQ. The V end lost 0 bases, the J end lost 1 base, and 17 bases lay between the germline ends. CDR3 in DNA: TGCGCCAGCAGCTTGGCCCCAGGAGGGCTTGGGGCCAAAAACATTCAGTACTTC. Protein: CASSLAPGGLGAKNIQYF.

The chain combines TRBV28 with TRBJ2-2; 9 bases are shared with TRBD2. The length of the CDR3 is 15 residues. V lost 4 bases, J lost 5 bases, and 5 bases stayed unmatched. Germline CDR1 and CDR2: MDHEN and SYDVKM. CDR3 sequence (DNA): TGTGCCAGCAGTTCCTCTAGCGGGAAGACCGGGGAGCTGTTTTTT. Residues: CASSSSSGKTGELFF. The entire variable domain, with the rest obtained from reference TRBV28 and TRBJ2-2, is as follows: DVKVTQSSRYLVKRTGEKVFLECVQDMDHENMFWYRQDPGLGLRLIYFSYDVKMKEKGDIPEGYSVSREKKERFSLILESASTNQTSMYLCASSSSSGKTGELFFGEGSRLTVL.

The chain combines TRBV5-6 with TRBJ2-1; D perhaps matches TRBD2 (5 bases). CDR1 is SGHDT, CDR2 YYEEEE, per germline. Trimming pared 0 bases from V and 10 bases from J, leaving 17 bases between. The CDR3 runs to 15 residues. The CDR3 loop reads CASSLAGLGKGEQFF. Here the CDR3 DNA reads TGTGCCAGCAGCTTGGCCGGACTCGGCAAAGGCGAGCAGTTCTTC.

The chain combines TRBV9 with TRBJ2-7; 9 positions match TRBD1. The germline CDR1 and CDR2 sequences are SGDLS and YYNGEE. V gave up 4 bases and J gave up 6 bases; unmatched junction bases: 8. CDR3 length: 14 amino acids. CDR3 coding DNA: TGTGCCAGCAGCTTGGGACAGGGCTTGGGCGAGCAGTACTTC. The encoded protein is CASSLGQGLGEQYF.

This clone has only one observation. At one end the junction does not follow the germline gene, possibly because of a read error. This chain links TRBV7-9 with TRBJ2-1, with a tentative D call TRBD2 (6 bases). CDR3 length: 12 amino acids. Per the germline V gene, CDR1 is SEHNR and CDR2 is FQNEAQ (reference sequence). The CDR3 DNA reads TGTTCCAGCACCCTGGGGGGAAATGAGCAGTTCTTC. This encodes CSSTLGGNEQFF.

The chain links TRBV28 to TRBJ2-2; the match to TRBD2 covers 7 bases. This CDR3 has 14 amino acids. Trimming cost V 3 bases and J 8 bases; bases outside gene matches: 6. Germline V gene sequence: CDR1 MDHEN, CDR2 SYDVKM. Here the CDR3 DNA reads TGTGCCAGCAGTTTCGGGCGGGAGAGGGGGGAGCTGTTTTTT. Protein sequence: CASSFGRERGELFF.

For this clone: At the DNA level, this CDR3 is encoded by other sequences in the same sample as well. The V and J genes are TRBV7-9 and TRBJ2-7; 9 nucleotides agree with TRBD2. The CDR3 is 15 residues long. After removal of 5 bases from V and 4 bases from J, the junction contained 9 bases not matched to a gene. The germline V gene has CDR1 SEHNR and CDR2 FQNEAQ (reference sequence). The CDR3 DNA reads as TGTGCCAGCAGCGCCCCGACTAGCGGCCCTTACGAGCAGTACTTC. This codes for CASSAPTSGPYEQYF.

This chain uses TRBV27 with TRBJ1-3; 7 nucleotides align to TRBD1. The CDR3 loop spans 13 amino acids. The V gene's germline CDR1 is MNHEY and CDR2 SMNVEV (reference sequence). V lost 6 bases to trimming and J lost 7 bases; unmatched junction nucleotides: 6. The CDR3 DNA reads TGTGCCAGCAGGGCAGGGGGGAGGAACACCATATATTTT. Its protein is CASRAGGRNTIYF.

A word on this clone: At one end the junction does not follow the germline gene, possibly because of a read error. The chain has TRBV5-6 and TRBJ1-1, with no clear D. Looked up from germline, CDR1 is SGHDT and CDR2 is YYEEEE. This CDR3 contains 12 residues. In nucleotides, the CDR3 is TGTGCCAGCGGCTTCATGAACACTGAAGCTTTCTTT. It translates to CASGFMNTEAFF.

The gene calls are TRBV5-1 and TRBJ1-1; D is undetermined. Germline CDR1 and CDR2: SGHRS and YFSETQ. CDR3 length equals 16 residues. Trimming removed 0 bases from V and 0 bases from J, with 12 bases in between. CDR3 sequence reads: CASSLGSGLLNTEAFF. The CDR3 DNA reads TGCGCCAGCAGCTTGGGTAGTGGGCTTCTGAACACTGAAGCTTTCTTT.

The chain links TRBV9 to TRBJ2-3; TRBD1 matches at 7 bases. Germline loops: CDR1 SGDLS, CDR2 YYNGEE. Unmatched junction bases numbered 7, after V lost 3 bases and J lost 0 bases. CDR3 length: 16 amino acids. The CDR3 DNA is TGTGCCAGCAGCGCACAGGGGACACGAAGCACAGATACGCAGTATTTT. This encodes CASSAQGTRSTDTQYF.

This chain links TRBV7-8 with TRBJ2-7, with 12 bases fitting TRBD1. Germline-derived CDR1 and CDR2 are SGHVS and FQNEAQ. This CDR3 is built from 18 residues. Trimming cost V 1 base and J 6 bases; bases outside gene matches: 13. The CDR3: CASSLDYGGTGGTGEQYF. The CDR3 bases are TGTGCCAGCAGCTTAGATTATGGAGGGACAGGGGGCACGGGCGAGCAGTACTTC.

This chain connects TRBV4-2 to TRBJ2-7, with D tentatively TRBD2 (6 bases). This CDR3 region has 16 residues. V lost 0 bases, J lost 3 bases, and 15 bases lay in between. CDR1 is LGHNA, CDR2 YNFKEQ, per germline. This chain's CDR3 is CASSQEGRGQLYEQYF. For the CDR3, the DNA is TGTGCCAGCAGCCAAGAAGGGCGGGGTCAACTCTACGAGCAGTACTTC.

The gene calls are TRBV6-6 and TRBJ2-3; TRBD2 aligns across 7 bases. Looked up from germline, CDR1 is MNHNY and CDR2 is SVGAGI (reference sequence). CDR3 length: 15 residues. The trim removed 2 bases at V and 2 bases at J, leaving 4 bases unmatched. The DNA of the CDR3 is TGTGCCAGCAGTTACCCCGGGACTACCACAGATACGCAGTATTTT. Amino acids: CASSYPGTTTDTQYF.